This is a list of T cell receptor beta chains from one sample in a study of post-analysis software for immune sequencing data. TCRdb reanalysed the PCR reads using MiXCR and keeps one entry per CDR3 protein. The sample contains hundreds of thousands of distinct CDR3 sequences, roughly 45% of which appear only once. Sequencing used blood. Source of these receptors: a girl between 5 and 17 years old with multiple sclerosis. CDR3s include the opening cysteine and the closing phenylalanine or tryptophan. D genes are given only for firm matches. The listing skips clone size in some rows; elsewhere it reads once, few, many or a size class.

V	D	size	length	J	DNA	CDR3
TRBV10-2	.	many	15	TRBJ2-5	TGCGCCAGCAGTGAGTCGTTCGTGGGAGGAGAGACCCAGTACTTC	CASSESFVGGETQYF
TRBV7-9	.	few	16	TRBJ2-4	TGTGCCAGCAGCGTCCGGGGGCGCGGGACCAAAAACATTCAGTACTTC	CASSVRGRGTKNIQYF
TRBV20-1	.	.	13	TRBJ2-3	TGCAGTGCGGTACCAGTGAGCACAGATACGCAGTATTTT	CSAVPVSTDTQYF
TRBV7-9	.	.	14	TRBJ2-5	TGTGCCAGCAGATGGGGGCTACACGAAGAGACCCAGTACTTC	CASRWGLHEETQYF
TRBV4-1	.	.	16	TRBJ2-1	TGCGCCAGCAGCCAAGAAGAGCGCGTAGAATACAATGAGCAGTTCTTC	CASSQEERVEYNEQFF
TRBV5-6	.	few	16	TRBJ2-4	TGTGCCAGCAGCTCCATGGACATCCGAGCCAAAAACATTCAGTACTTC	CASSSMDIRAKNIQYF
TRBV6-6	TRBD1	.	15	TRBJ1-4	TGTGCCAGCAGTTACGAGGGACAGTATAATGAAAAACTGTTTTTT	CASSYEGQYNEKLFF
TRBV24-1	TRBD1	few	13	TRBJ1-5	TGTGCCACCCAGGGACAGCTGAATCAGCCCCAGCATTTT	CATQGQLNQPQHF
TRBV11-2	.	.	13	TRBJ2-3	TGTGCCAGCCACGGGGCTAGCACAGATACGCAGTATTTT	CASHGASTDTQYF
TRBV9	.	.	15	TRBJ1-1	TGTGCCAGCAGCGGACCCGAGGGGGGGGGCACTGAAGCTTTCTTT	CASSGPEGGGTEAFF
TRBV4-1	.	once	14	TRBJ2-5	TGCGCCAGCAGCCAAGGAGGTAATGAAGTGACCCAGTACTTC	CASSQGGNEVTQYF
TRBV12-3/TRBV12-4	.	.	12	TRBJ2-1	TGTGCCAGCAGTTTACTGACGAGTGAGCAGTTCTTC	CASSLLTSEQFF
TRBV6-6	.	.	13	TRBJ1-2	TGTGCCAGCAGTTACGGGTTAGGGCTTGGCTGCACCTTC	CASSYGLGLGCTF